This TCR beta chain was captured by sequencing in a study of blood T cell repertoires in COVID-19. Germline V gene sequence: CDR1 WSHSY, CDR2 SAAADI. With 3 bases removed from V and 2 bases from J, the gap between germline ends came to 5 bases. This CDR3 is built from 13 residues. The method was immunoSEQ multiplex PCR; TCRdb's version includes in-frame clones alone and lacks a portion of them. The table shows some 510,000 clones, with more than 75% occurring only once. This rearrangement joins TRBV10-2 to TRBJ1-5, with a tentative D call TRBD1 (5 bases). The material sequenced was PBMCs or T cells enriched from blood (not recorded which). This TCR was sampled from a woman aged 40 to 55 who had recovered from COVID-19. The CDR3 reads CASSEQGNQPQHF. The CDR3 bases are TGCGCCAGCAGTGAACAGGGCAATCAGCCCCAGCATTTT.